The next 29 T cell receptor beta chains were all read from a single sample in a study of early T cells in non-severe SARS-CoV-2 infection. TCRdb independently ran MiXCR on the 5' RACE reads; one entry per CDR3 protein. The data contain roughly 63,000 distinct CDR3 sequences, 9.5% to 15% of them seen just once; the ten biggest clones take up more than 3.5%. The material sequenced was whole blood. The receptor set was obtained from an adult who was a healthcare worker with PCR-confirmed SARS-CoV-2 infection or an uninfected control (not recorded which).

The table lists this clonotype with a few counts. V usage is TRBV7-3 and J usage is TRBJ2-2; the D gene is possibly TRBD2 (6 bases). Germline V gene data show CDR1 as SGHTA and CDR2 as FQGTGA. This CDR3 is 16 amino acids long. Trimming cost V 5 bases and J 2 bases, with 15 bases left between them. CDR3 sequence (DNA): TGTGCCAGCAGCCCGGGGGAGCGAATAAACACCGGGGAGCTGTTTTTT. As protein: CASSPGERINTGELFF.

This clonotype was counted a few times. This chain connects TRBV19 to TRBJ2-2, with a possible D match to TRBD1 (5 bases). Trimming stripped 4 bases from V and 6 bases from J, with 12 bases between. Germline CDR1 reads LNHDA; CDR2 reads SQIVND (reference sequence). The CDR3 length is 14 residues. The CDR3 reads CASSRAGLPGELFF. The CDR3 nucleotides read TGTGCCAGTAGTAGGGCAGGGTTACCCGGGGAGCTGTTTTTT.

This clonotype came up many times. The CDR3 nucleotides are TGCAGTGCTAGGCAGACAGGGGGTGAAAAGGCCCTCCACTTT. Its protein is CSARQTGGEKALHF. This chain connects TRBV20-1 to TRBJ1-6; 9 bases fit TRBD1. The CDR3 runs 14 residues. Per germline, CDR1 DFQATT and CDR2 SNEGSKA (reference sequence). The junction had 11 bases not matched to a gene; V was cut back by 3 bases and J by 14 bases.

In this sample, this clonotype turned up a few times. CDR3 residues: CASSLQGTEAFF. The CDR3 DNA reads as TGTGCCAGCAGCCTACAGGGCACTGAAGCTTTCTTT. The chain joins TRBV6-2 or TRBV6-3 to TRBJ1-1; D perhaps matches TRBD1 (6 bases). CDR1 is MNHEY, CDR2 SVGEGT, per germline. The length of the CDR3 is 12 residues. With 6 bases removed from V and 4 bases from J, the gap between germline ends came to 9 bases.

The V and J genes are TRBV29-1 and TRBJ2-5, with 10 bases lining up with TRBD2. Germline V gene lookup returns CDR1 SQVTM and CDR2 ANQGSEA. This CDR3 region has 15 residues. V trimming: 5 bases; J trimming: 1 base; junction bases outside the gene matches: 7. The CDR3 is CSVINTSGAQETQYF. The CDR3, as DNA: TGCAGCGTTATAAATACTAGCGGGGCCCAAGAGACCCAGTACTTC.

This clonotype was observed at least ten times. The gene calls are TRBV12-3 or TRBV12-4 and TRBJ2-1; no clear D gene. The CDR3 spans 12 residues. The ends were cut back, 6 bases at V and 13 bases at J, with 16 bases in the middle. The CDR3 sequence is CASRYQFPPQFF. The CDR3 DNA follows: TGTGCCAGCAGATATCAGTTCCCCCCCCAGTTCTTC.

This clonotype was found many times. This rearrangement joins TRBV6-5 to TRBJ1-1; D gene ambiguous. The V gene's germline CDR1 is MNHEY and CDR2 SVGAGI. The CDR3 runs 12 residues. With 8 bases removed from V and 1 base from J, the gap between germline ends came to 8 bases. The CDR3 loop reads CASGWGNTEAFF. The CDR3 coding sequence is TGTGCCAGCGGATGGGGGAACACTGAAGCTTTCTTT.

This clonotype was observed a handful of times. The junction departs from the called germline gene at one end, perhaps through a read error. The chain combines TRBV28 with TRBJ1-1; D is undetermined. The CDR3 has 10 residues. Germline CDR1 and CDR2: MDHEN and SYDVKM. CDR3 DNA sequence: TGTGCCACCAGTACCACTGAAGCTTTCTTT. The encoded protein is CATSTTEAFF.

This clonotype is medium-sized within its sample. This chain links TRBV29-1 with TRBJ2-5; 7 bases are a match to TRBD2. The CDR3 runs to 12 residues. Germline V gene sequence: CDR1 SQVTM, CDR2 ANQGSEA. Trimming cost V 7 bases and J 4 bases; bases outside gene matches: 6. In DNA form, the CDR3 reads TGCAGCGGCGGGGCTAGCGGAGAGACCCAGTACTTC. Translated: CSGGASGETQYF.

There are a few counts of this clonotype. The gene calls are TRBV28 and TRBJ2-3; 10 bases fit TRBD2. The CDR3 is 16 residues long. Germline V gives CDR1 MDHEN, CDR2 SYDVKM. The CDR3 bases are TGTGTAGTTATGATGAGGAGTCTAGCGGGAGCGGATACGCAGTATTTT. It translates to CVVMMRSLAGADTQYF.

This clonotype was counted at least ten times. V usage is TRBV29-1 and J usage is TRBJ1-6; perhaps TRBD1 as D (5 bases). Trimming stripped 7 bases from V and 6 bases from J, with 13 bases between. Germline V lookup: CDR1 SQVTM, CDR2 ANQGSEA. This CDR3 comprises 13 residues. As DNA, the CDR3 is TGCAGCGCCAGGGAGGGGCTTAATTCACCCCTCCACTTT. This codes for CSAREGLNSPLHF.

The chain is built from TRBV6-1 and TRBJ2-3, with D unclear. Germline V gene sequence: CDR1 MNHNS, CDR2 SASEGT. V lost 1 base, J lost 2 bases, and 4 bases lay in between. The CDR3 sequence is 13 residues long. CDR3 amino acids: CASSEGNTDTQYF. CDR3 coding DNA: TGTGCCAGCAGTGAAGGGAACACAGATACGCAGTATTTT.

This clonotype has more than one count but fewer than ten. The chain has TRBV29-1 and TRBJ2-1; D unresolved. V was pared by 2 bases and J by 2 bases, with 10 bases between. The CDR3 totals 14 residues. Germline loops: CDR1 SQVTM, CDR2 ANQGSEA. CDR3 sequence (DNA): TGCAGCGTTGAAAACGTAAGGACCTACAATGAGCAGTTCTTC. Amino acid sequence: CSVENVRTYNEQFF.

This clonotype was seen at least ten times. This sequence joins TRBV20-1 and TRBJ1-2, with D tentatively TRBD1 (6 bases). V lost 6 bases and J lost 4, with 24 bases in between. The germline CDR1 and CDR2 sequences are DFQATT and SNEGSKA (reference sequence). This CDR3 region has 16 residues. In DNA form, the CDR3 reads TGCAGTGCCCCAAACCCAGCCAACAGGGAAAGCTATGGCTACACCTTC. The encoded protein is CSAPNPANRESYGYTF.

The rearrangement links TRBV29-1 to TRBJ1-1; D is possibly TRBD1 (5 bases). Germline assignment: CDR1 SQVTM and CDR2 ANQGSEA. The germline V and J ends were trimmed by 5 bases and 5 bases, with 18 bases remaining between them. The CDR3 is 14 amino acids. The CDR3 spells CSVSEGQAGTEAFF. The CDR3 nucleotides are TGCAGCGTTTCCGAAGGGCAGGCAGGGACTGAAGCTTTCTTT.

This clonotype turned up a few times. This rearrangement joins TRBV7-3 to TRBJ2-3, with 10 bases fitting TRBD2. The CDR3 consists of 15 residues. V was clipped by 4 bases and J by 2 bases; unmatched bases: 3. Germline lookup yields CDR1 SGHTA and CDR2 FQGTGA. CDR3 region: CASSSGLALTDTQYF. CDR3 bases: TGTGCCAGCAGCTCGGGACTAGCGCTCACAGATACGCAGTATTTT.

This chain links TRBV5-1 with TRBJ2-5; 7 bases align to TRBD2. Germline CDR1 and CDR2: SGHRS and YFSETQ. The CDR3 spans 15 residues. V shed 4 bases and J 2 bases; nucleotides not matched to a gene: 8. The CDR3 nucleotides are TGCGCCAGCAGCCGCGGGGCGGGAGTGCAAGAGACCCAGTACTTC. It is translated as CASSRGAGVQETQYF.

J is TRBJ1-2 and V is TRBV3-1; D gene unclear. Germline values: CDR1 LGHDT, CDR2 YNNKEL (reference sequence). CDR3 length: 12 amino acids. Trimming took 7 bases from V and 2 from J, leaving 8 bases between them. Here the CDR3 DNA reads TGTGCCAGCAATGGCAGAAACTATGGCTACACCTTC. Protein: CASNGRNYGYTF.

This clonotype has more than one count but fewer than ten. The rearrangement uses TRBV5-1 and TRBJ1-1; possibly TRBD1 for D (6 bases). The CDR3 covers 14 residues. The V and J ends lost 1 base and 7 bases respectively, with 14 bases between them. Germline V gene sequence: CDR1 SGHRS, CDR2 YFSETQ. CDR3 bases: TGCGCCAGCAGCTTGAATGGGGGGCTAGGTGAAGCTTTCTTT. Translated, it gives CASSLNGGLGEAFF.

The genes are TRBV29-1 and TRBJ2-2; 7 bases line up with TRBD1. This CDR3 is 13 amino acids long. Losses at the gene ends were 4 bases for V and 4 bases for J; bases not matched to a gene: 3. Germline assignment: CDR1 SQVTM and CDR2 ANQGSEA. CDR3 loop: CSVAQGSTGELFF. The CDR3 region has the DNA TGCAGCGTTGCACAGGGGAGCACCGGGGAGCTGTTTTTT.

This clonotype has only a few counts. This rearrangement joins TRBV2 to TRBJ2-7; D perhaps matches TRBD2 (5 bases). CDR1 and CDR2 from the germline V gene are SNHLY and FYNNEI. This CDR3 is 12 amino acids long. V dropped 9 bases and J dropped 3 bases, with 12 bases sitting between them. Here the CDR3 reads CASSSDFYEQYF. The DNA for the CDR3 is TGTGCCAGTAGCTCGGACTTCTACGAGCAGTACTTC. Full variable domain (outside the CDR3, taken from reference TRBV2 and TRBJ2-7): EPEVTQTPSHQVTQMGQEVILRCVPISNHLYFYWYRQILGQKVEFLVSFYNNEISEKSEIFDDQFSVERPDGSNFTLKIRSTKLEDSAMYFCASSSDFYEQYFGPGTRLTVT.

In this sample, this clonotype turned up many times. V usage is TRBV20-1 and J usage is TRBJ2-7, with D perhaps TRBD1 (5 bases). CDR1 and CDR2 from the germline V gene are DFQATT and SNEGSKA (reference sequence). Trimming cost V 4 bases and J 0 bases, with 13 bases left between them. CDR3 length: 14 amino acids. The CDR3 sequence is CSAIRQRNSYEQYF. The CDR3 DNA reads TGCAGTGCTATTCGACAGCGAAACTCCTACGAGCAGTACTTC.

The chain uses TRBV28 and TRBJ1-5; 8 positions agree with TRBD1. The V gene's germline CDR1 is MDHEN and CDR2 SYDVKM. The CDR3 sequence is 15 residues long. Trimming took 4 bases from V and 6 from J; bases not matched to a gene: 8. CDR3 bases: TGTGCCAGCAGTTCTGGACAGGGTGGCCTTCAGCCCCAGCATTTT. It specifies CASSSGQGGLQPQHF.

This clonotype was seen at least ten times. This chain uses TRBV7-3 with TRBJ2-4; D might be TRBD1 (6 bases). Germline-derived CDR1 and CDR2 are SGHTA and FQGTGA. This CDR3 has 14 amino acids. V lost 0 bases to trimming and J lost 6 bases, with 9 bases between them. CDR3 nucleotides: TGTGCCAGCAGCTTAACACGGGACACAAACATTCAGTACTTC. It codes for CASSLTRDTNIQYF.

V and J are TRBV5-6 and TRBJ2-1; possibly TRBD2 for D (5 bases). The germline V gene encodes CDR1 SGHDT and CDR2 YYEEEE. The V and J ends lost 6 bases and 7 bases respectively, with 17 bases between them. CDR3 length: 14 residues. The CDR3 DNA sequence: TGTGCCAGCAACCTGAGGACGGGATCGAATGAGCAGTTCTTC. Protein product: CASNLRTGSNEQFF.

V is TRBV24-1 and J is TRBJ2-7; 7 positions match TRBD1. Trimming at V came to 4 bases and at J to 4 bases, leaving 6 bases not matched to a gene. The CDR3 extends over 14 amino acids. In germline, CDR1 is KGHDR, CDR2 SFDVKD. The CDR3 here is CATSEAGTDYEQYF. CDR3 coding DNA: TGTGCCACCAGTGAAGCCGGGACAGATTACGAGCAGTACTTC.

With respect to this clonotype: The junction differs from germline at one of its ends, possibly a read error. The V and J genes are TRBV18 and TRBJ2-3; D not resolved. The length of the CDR3 is 14 residues. In germline, CDR1 is KGHSH, CDR2 LQKENI. The CDR3 nucleotides read TGTGCCAGCTCACCTTATTCAGGCACGGATACGCAGTATTTT. It yields the protein CASSPYSGTDTQYF. Filled out from reference TRBV18 and TRBJ2-3, the complete variable domain reads NAGVMQNPRHLVRRRGQEARLRCSPMKGHSHVYWYRQLPEEGLKFMVYLQKENIIDESGMPKERFSAEFPKEGPSILRIQQVVRGDSAAYFCASSPYSGTDTQYFGPGTRLTVL.

The sample holds many counts of this clonotype. The V gene is TRBV4-1, the J gene TRBJ2-7; D remains ambiguous. Trimming removed 0 bases at V and 3 bases at J, with 6 bases between. The germline V gene has CDR1 MGHRA and CDR2 YSYEKL. The CDR3 covers 13 residues. As DNA, the CDR3 is TGCGCCAGCAGCCAAGATTCGGGCTACGAGCAGTACTTC. The encoded protein is CASSQDSGYEQYF.

This clonotype has just a few counts. The chain combines TRBV4-2 with TRBJ2-7, with 7 positions matching TRBD2. CDR1 and CDR2 (germline): LGHNA, YNFKEQ. The CDR3 has 16 amino acids. Trimming removed 0 bases from V and 1 base from J; junction bases left unmatched: 6. The CDR3 sequence is CASSQEPGGTSYEQYF. The CDR3 nucleotides read TGTGCCAGCAGCCAAGAACCCGGGGGGACGTCCTACGAGCAGTACTTC.